These 21 T cell receptor beta chains came from one sample sequenced in a study of siplizumab effects on memory and regulatory T cells. Sequencing used immunoSEQ multiplex PCR; TCRdb keeps in-frame clones, though not all of them. Among about 120,000 clones listed, roughly 93% were seen once. The sample comprised non-Treg CD4+ T cells sorted from blood. These receptors were obtained from a human donor in good health.

The V gene is TRBV7-2, the J gene TRBJ2-5; perhaps D is TRBD1 or TRBD2 (5 bases each). Trimming took 5 bases from V and 5 from J, leaving 18 bases between them. Germline V gene sequence: CDR1 SGHTA, CDR2 FQGNSA. The CDR3 loop spans 15 amino acids. The CDR3 region has the DNA TGTGCCAGCAGCCAAGGGACCGCACGAAGCGAGACCCAGTACTTC. This gives the protein CASSQGTARSETQYF. Combining the CDR3 with reference TRBV7-2 and TRBJ2-5 gives the whole variable domain GAGVSQSPSNKVTEKGKDVELRCDPISGHTALYWYRQSLGQGLEFLIYFQGNSAPDKSGLPSDRFSAERTGGSVSTLTIQRTQQEDSAVYLCASSQGTARSETQYFGPGTRLLVL.

The rearrangement uses TRBV11-2 and TRBJ2-7, with D perhaps assigned TRBD1 or TRBD2 (5 bases each). V was pared by 0 bases and J by 2 bases, with 11 bases between. CDR3 size: 15 residues. The germline V gene has CDR1 SGHAT and CDR2 FQNNGV. Here the CDR3 reads CASSLDGTFPYEQYF. CDR3 DNA: TGTGCCAGCAGCTTAGACGGGACCTTCCCCTACGAGCAGTACTTC.

The chain uses TRBV27 and TRBJ1-5; D remains ambiguous. This CDR3 region has 13 residues. The germline V and J ends were trimmed by 2 bases and 3 bases, with 5 bases remaining between them. CDR1 is MNHEY and CDR2 is SMNVEV in the germline V gene (reference sequence). This CDR3 is CASSLTDNQPQHF. CDR3 coding DNA: TGTGCCAGCAGTTTAACGGACAATCAGCCCCAGCATTTT.

This clone was picked up a small number of times. The chain employs TRBV10-3 and TRBJ1-1; no reliable D call. Trimming left V 8 bases short and J 3 bases short, with 7 bases between. The germline gives CDR1 ENHRY, CDR2 SYGVKD. The CDR3 consists of 11 residues. The CDR3 DNA sequence: TGTGCCATCGGAGCGGACACTGAAGCTTTCTTT. It specifies CAIGADTEAFF.

V usage is TRBV13 and J usage is TRBJ2-1; D is possibly TRBD1 (6 bases). CDR1 is PRHDT, CDR2 FYEKMQ, per germline (reference sequence). This CDR3 is built from 15 residues. V gave up 3 bases and J gave up 2 bases, with 11 bases separating them. The DNA of the CDR3 is TGTGCCAGCAGCTTCAGGGGTGGCCCCTACAATGAGCAGTTCTTC. Translated: CASSFRGGPYNEQFF.

This sequence joins TRBV10-3 and TRBJ2-1; D is possibly TRBD2 (7 bases). This CDR3 contains 15 residues. V lost 8 bases, J lost 6 bases, and 20 bases lay in between. CDR1 and CDR2 from the germline V gene are ENHRY and SYGVKD. The CDR3 nucleotides are TGTGCCATCCGTGGGGGGGCTAGCGGTACCAATGAGCAGTTCTTC. It translates to CAIRGGASGTNEQFF.

The rearrangement links TRBV9 to TRBJ2-7; TRBD2 agrees at 8 bases. Germline CDR1 reads SGDLS; CDR2 reads YYNGEE. Trimming cost V 4 bases and J 2 bases; bases outside gene matches: 8. The CDR3 is 15 residues long. For the CDR3, the DNA is TGTGCCAGCAGCCCTAGCGGGCAGGGAGCCTACGAGCAGTACTTC. It is translated as CASSPSGQGAYEQYF. Full variable domain (rest looked up from reference TRBV9 and TRBJ2-7): DSGVTQTPKHLITATGQRVTLRCSPRSGDLSVYWYQQSLDQGLQFLIQYYNGEERAKGNILERFSAQQFPDLHSELNLSSLELGDSALYFCASSPSGQGAYEQYFGPGTRLTVT.

The chain has TRBV19 and TRBJ1-1; 7 bases line up with TRBD1. The CDR3 extends over 14 amino acids. V shed 4 bases and J 4 bases; nucleotides not matched to a gene: 6. The germline gives CDR1 LNHDA, CDR2 SQIVND (reference sequence). CDR3 amino acids: CASSTRDSGTEAFF. In DNA form, the CDR3 reads TGTGCCAGTAGTACCCGGGACAGCGGCACTGAAGCTTTCTTT.

This sequence joins TRBV7-3 and TRBJ2-3, with 10 bases that match TRBD1. This CDR3 contains 15 residues. The J segment lost 0 bases and the V segment lost 5 bases, leaving 2 bases of the junction unmatched. The V gene's germline CDR1 is SGHTA and CDR2 FQGTGA. The CDR3 sequence is CASSRQGASTDTQYF. The CDR3 coding sequence is TGTGCCAGCAGCCGACAGGGGGCCAGCACAGATACGCAGTATTTT. Looking up the rest from reference TRBV7-3 and TRBJ2-3 gives the full variable domain: GAGVSQTPSNKVTEKGKYVELRCDPISGHTALYWYRQSLGQGPEFLIYFQGTGAADDSGLPNDRFFAVRPEGSVSTLKIQRTERGDSAVYLCASSRQGASTDTQYFGPGTRLTVL.

The J gene is TRBJ1-1, the V gene TRBV29-1, with D perhaps matching TRBD1 (6 bases). The germline CDR1 and CDR2 sequences are SQVTM and ANQGSEA. The CDR3 spans 15 residues. V lost 6 bases, J lost 3 bases, and 20 bases lay in between. The CDR3 region is CSVPTGRGSYTEAFF. The DNA of the CDR3 is TGCAGCGTCCCGACTGGGAGGGGGTCCTACACTGAAGCTTTCTTT.

The V gene is TRBV7-3, the J gene TRBJ2-2; D ambiguous. The CDR3 totals 12 residues. Per the germline V gene, CDR1 is SGHTA and CDR2 is FQGTGA. V was clipped by 3 bases and J by 4 bases, with 3 bases between them. CDR3 loop: CASSLVTGELFF. DNA of the CDR3: TGTGCCAGCAGCTTGGTCACCGGGGAGCTGTTTTTT.

The rearrangement links TRBV6-5 to TRBJ1-2; D might be TRBD1 (6 bases). CDR3 length equals 14 residues. V was trimmed by 2 bases and J by 4 bases, leaving 11 bases between them. Germline CDR1 reads MNHEY; CDR2 reads SVGAGI. The CDR3 reads CASSYQGPPYGYTF. For the CDR3, the DNA is TGTGCCAGCAGTTACCAGGGGCCACCCTATGGCTACACCTTC.

The CDR3 reads CASGSGVYNEQFF. CDR3 DNA sequence: TGTGCTAGTGGGAGCGGGGTATACAATGAGCAGTTCTTC. This chain joins TRBV12-5 and TRBJ2-1, with TRBD2 matching over 7 bases. The V and J ends lost 6 bases and 4 bases, in that order; junction bases with no gene match: 3. This CDR3 is built from 13 residues. Germline loops: CDR1 LGHNT, CDR2 FRNRAP.

V is TRBV9 and J is TRBJ2-7; 7 bases fit TRBD1. The CDR3 runs 15 residues. Germline V CDR1 and CDR2: SGDLS, YYNGEE. The trim removed 1 base at V and 3 bases at J, leaving 7 bases unmatched. As DNA, the CDR3 is TGTGCCAGCAGCGTATGCAGGGACAGAGACTACGAGCAGTACTTC. Translated: CASSVCRDRDYEQYF.

This chain joins TRBV7-2 and TRBJ1-3; D is uncertain. Trimming shortened V by 1 base and J by 0 bases, and 4 bases separated the two germline ends. The CDR3 is 14 amino acids. Germline CDR1 and CDR2: SGHTA and FQGNSA. CDR3 loop: CASSLGNSGNTIYF. CDR3 sequence (DNA): TGTGCCAGCAGCTTAGGAAACTCTGGAAACACCATATATTTT.

The rearrangement joins TRBV9 to TRBJ2-5; unclear D gene. V lost 6 bases and J lost 2, with 14 bases in between. In germline, CDR1 is SGDLS, CDR2 YYNGEE. This CDR3 contains 14 residues. Here the CDR3 reads CASNQKGQQETQYF. CDR3 sequence (DNA): TGTGCCAGCAACCAAAAGGGTCAACAAGAGACCCAGTACTTC.

The rearrangement uses TRBV5-1 and TRBJ1-1, with unresolved D. The germline gives CDR1 SGHRS, CDR2 YFSETQ. This CDR3 has 13 residues. V lost 3 bases and J 4 bases, leaving 10 bases between the germline ends. CDR3 nucleotide sequence: TGCGCCAGCAGCTCCCCGGGAGGCACTGAAGCTTTCTTT. Its protein is CASSSPGGTEAFF.

This clone was counted between two and nine times. The genes are TRBV14 and TRBJ1-1; D gene ambiguous. Germline CDR1 SGHDN, CDR2 FVKESK. V lost 2 bases and J 2 bases, leaving 6 bases between the germline ends. The CDR3 runs 13 residues. CDR3 coding DNA: TGTGCCAGCAGCCAACGGGAAAACACTGAAGCTTTCTTT. It codes for CASSQRENTEAFF.

This clone was observed a single time. This chain joins TRBV9 and TRBJ2-3, with no clear D. Trimming took 2 bases from V and 1 from J, leaving 14 bases between them. Germline values: CDR1 SGDLS, CDR2 YYNGEE. The CDR3 loop spans 16 amino acids. CDR3 bases: TGTGCCAGCAGCGTGGTCGGGCCTCCCGGCACAGATACGCAGTATTTT. It specifies CASSVVGPPGTDTQYF.

The rearrangement joins TRBV10-2 to TRBJ2-6; D remains ambiguous. CDR1 and CDR2 (germline): WSHSY, SAAADI. This CDR3 has 17 residues. V lost 3 bases to trimming and J lost 0 bases, with 12 bases between them. CDR3 DNA: TGCGCCAGCAGTGATTCGACACCCCTCTCTGGGGCCAACGTCCTGACTTTC. Amino acids: CASSDSTPLSGANVLTF.

CDR3: CASSESGITDTQYF. CDR3 nucleotides: TGCGCCAGCAGTGAGAGCGGGATCACAGATACGCAGTATTTT. The V gene is TRBV10-1, the J gene TRBJ2-3; 7 bases are a match to TRBD2. V shed 2 bases, J shed 2 bases, and the junction held 1 base outside the gene matches. CDR3 length equals 14 residues. From germline, CDR1 is WNHNN and CDR2 SYGVQD (reference sequence).